These 23 T cell receptor beta chains came from one sample sequenced in a study of blood T cell repertoires in COVID-19. The method was immunoSEQ multiplex PCR; TCRdb's version includes in-frame clones alone and lacks a portion of them. The sample lists some 160,000 clones; about 90% were seen once. The sample was peripheral blood. Receptors originate from a man aged 60 to 75 with acute or convalescent COVID-19.

The rearrangement uses TRBV5-1 and TRBJ1-6, with D hard to call. The germline V and J ends were trimmed by 0 bases and 7 bases, with 17 bases remaining between them. Germline values: CDR1 SGHRS, CDR2 YFSETQ. The CDR3 spans 17 residues. CDR3 DNA sequence: TGCGCCAGCAGCTTGGTAACCCCCCCGGGTTGGAATTCACCCCTCCACTTT. This codes for CASSLVTPPGWNSPLHF.

V gene TRBV9 combines with J gene TRBJ1-3; maybe TRBD1 (6 bases). Deletions cut 2 bases from V and 0 bases from J, with 15 bases between. Germline V gene sequence: CDR1 SGDLS, CDR2 YYNGEE. CDR3 length equals 17 residues. CDR3 region: CASSVQKAGASGNTIYF. The CDR3 DNA reads as TGTGCCAGCAGCGTTCAGAAAGCAGGGGCCTCTGGAAACACCATATATTTT.

V and J are TRBV5-4 and TRBJ2-5, with 11 bases that match TRBD1. The CDR3 length is 15 residues. The ends lost 3 bases at V and 4 bases at J; junction bases unmatched: 5. Germline values: CDR1 SGHNT, CDR2 YYREEE (reference sequence). DNA of the CDR3: TGTGCCAGCAGCTATCCCGGGACAGGGGGAGAGACCCAGTACTTC. This codes for CASSYPGTGGETQYF. The full variable domain, rest sourced from reference TRBV5-4 and TRBJ2-5, is ETGVTQSPTHLIKTRGQQVTLRCSSQSGHNTVSWYQQALGQGPQFIFQYYREEENGRGNFPPRFSGLQFPNYSSELNVNALELDDSALYLCASSYPGTGGETQYFGPGTRLLVL.

V usage is TRBV5-1 and J usage is TRBJ2-1, with a possible D match to TRBD1 (5 bases). This CDR3 is 15 amino acids long. Germline V gene lookup returns CDR1 SGHRS and CDR2 YFSETQ. Trimming pared 0 bases from V and 3 bases from J, leaving 10 bases between. The CDR3 loop is CASSLDHDSYNEQFF. CDR3 coding DNA: TGCGCCAGCAGCTTGGATCACGACAGCTACAATGAGCAGTTCTTC.

The chain recombines TRBV5-5 with TRBJ1-4, with D hard to call. Trimming left V 4 bases short and J 7 bases short, with 11 bases between. CDR1 is SGHKS, CDR2 YYEKEE, per germline (reference sequence). There are 13 residues in the CDR3. The CDR3 coding sequence is TGTGCCAGCAGCCCTGTTTCCCGTGAAAAACTGTTTTTT. Amino acid sequence: CASSPVSREKLFF.

The CDR3 loop is CASSQEWHTSYEQYF. In nucleotides, the CDR3 is TGCGCCAGCAGCCAAGAATGGCATACGTCCTACGAGCAGTACTTC. V gene TRBV4-3 combines with J gene TRBJ2-7, with D hard to call. The CDR3 covers 15 residues. CDR1 LGHNA and CDR2 YSLEER come from the germline V gene. Trimming cost V 0 bases and J 1 base, with 10 bases left between them.

CDR3 in DNA: TGTGCCAGCAGCTTAGGGGGGGACAGCTCTGGAAACACCATATATTTT. Translating gives CASSLGGDSSGNTIYF. The chain carries TRBV7-6 and TRBJ1-3; 7 nucleotides align to TRBD1. CDR3 length: 16 amino acids. The ends lost 1 base at V and 0 bases at J; junction bases unmatched: 3. Germline CDR1 and CDR2: SGHVS and FNYEAQ.

V is TRBV6-5 and J is TRBJ1-2, with 7 bases identical to TRBD1. V was clipped by 10 bases and J by 3 bases; unmatched bases: 11. CDR1 is MNHEY and CDR2 is SVGAGI in the germline V gene. CDR3 length: 14 residues. The DNA for the CDR3 is TGTGCCATCAAAGTGATAGGGACAGACTATGGCTACACCTTC. Translating gives CAIKVIGTDYGYTF.

J is TRBJ2-7 and V is TRBV4-2, with TRBD2 matching 14 bases. This CDR3 region has 17 residues. V lost 4 bases and J lost 2; bases outside the gene matches: 7. CDR1 and CDR2 (germline): LGHNA, YNFKEQ. CDR3 protein: CASSRGTSGGPTYEQYF. The CDR3 DNA sequence: TGTGCCAGCAGCCGGGGGACTAGCGGGGGCCCCACCTACGAGCAGTACTTC.

The gene calls are TRBV19 and TRBJ2-7; possible D gene TRBD2, 6 bases. Per germline, CDR1 LNHDA and CDR2 SQIVND (reference sequence). V shed 5 bases and J shed 0 bases, with 11 bases lying between them. This CDR3 is built from 14 residues. The CDR3 loop is CASSRQRASYEQYF. The CDR3 bases are TGTGCCAGTAGTCGCCAGCGGGCCTCCTACGAGCAGTACTTC.

The J gene is TRBJ1-6, the V gene TRBV19; D is undetermined. Germline loops: CDR1 LNHDA, CDR2 SQIVND (reference sequence). The CDR3 extends over 12 amino acids. The CDR3: CAAGSYNSPLHF. In DNA, the CDR3 is TGTGCGGCGGGGTCCTATAATTCACCCCTCCACTTT. Full variable domain (missing parts from reference TRBV19 and TRBJ1-6): DGGITQSPKYLFRKEGQNVTLSCEQNLNHDAMYWYRQDPGQGLRLIYYSQIVNDFQKGDIAEGYSVSREKKESFPLTVTSAQKNPTAFYLCAAGSYNSPLHFGNGTRLTVT.

The genes are TRBV6-6 and TRBJ1-1; D might be TRBD1 (5 bases). The CDR3 loop spans 13 amino acids. Trimming pared 0 bases from V and 8 bases from J, leaving 10 bases between. Germline V CDR1 and CDR2: MNHNY, SVGAGI (reference sequence). CDR3 sequence reads: CASSYSREGEAFF. The CDR3, as DNA: TGTGCCAGCAGTTACTCGAGGGAGGGGGAAGCTTTCTTT.

The rearrangement links TRBV7-9 to TRBJ2-1, with 8 bases that match TRBD2. Germline loops: CDR1 SEHNR, CDR2 FQNEAQ (reference sequence). V shed 1 base and J 4 bases; nucleotides not matched to a gene: 9. The CDR3 consists of 17 residues. In DNA form, the CDR3 reads TGTGCCAGCAGCTTAGGGGGACTAGACTCTTCTTACAATGAGCAGTTCTTC. Its translation is CASSLGGLDSSYNEQFF.

J is TRBJ2-1 and V is TRBV4-3, with TRBD1 identical over 10 bases. In germline, CDR1 is LGHNA, CDR2 YSLEER. V trimming: 2 bases; J trimming: 4 bases; junction bases outside the gene matches: 8. CDR3 length: 17 residues. DNA for the CDR3: TGCGCCAGCAGCCAACGGCCTTTGGGACAGGGGTACAATGAGCAGTTCTTC. It yields the protein CASSQRPLGQGYNEQFF.

The V call is TRBV2, the J call TRBJ2-5, with a possible D match to TRBD1 (6 bases). Trimming took off 2 bases at V and 4 bases at J, with 11 bases between the two ends. The length of the CDR3 is 14 residues. Germline V gives CDR1 SNHLY, CDR2 FYNNEI. CDR3 amino acids: CASSEQGPGETQYF. CDR3 sequence (DNA): TGTGCCAGCAGTGAACAGGGGCCCGGAGAGACCCAGTACTTC.

The chain combines TRBV6-1 with TRBJ1-2; no reliable D call. Germline V gene lookup returns CDR1 MNHNS and CDR2 SASEGT. The CDR3 runs to 15 residues. Trimming took 1 base from V and 0 from J, leaving 9 bases between them. CDR3: CASSEVSIANYGYTF. The CDR3, as DNA: TGTGCCAGCAGTGAAGTGTCAATAGCTAACTATGGCTACACCTTC.

The CDR3 DNA reads TGCGCCAGCAGCCAAACCGGGACAGGGGTGTTTGGTGAGCAGTTCTTC. Its translation: CASSQTGTGVFGEQFF. The chain has TRBV4-1 and TRBJ2-1; 10 bases map to TRBD1. Germline V lookup: CDR1 MGHRA, CDR2 YSYEKL. J gave up 9 bases and V 2 bases, and 10 bases lay outside the gene matches. This CDR3 comprises 16 residues.

The chain is built from TRBV6-2 or TRBV6-3 and TRBJ1-4; no clear D gene. Germline V gene data show CDR1 as MNHEY and CDR2 as SVGEGT. V lost 5 bases to trimming and J lost 5 bases, with 6 bases between them. The CDR3 extends over 12 amino acids. In nucleotides, the CDR3 is TGTGCCAGCAGTCCACTAAATGAAAAACTGTTTTTT. Its translation: CASSPLNEKLFF.

This clone was counted a single time. The CDR3 DNA is TGTGCCAGCAGCCTTCAACCTGGGACAGTTAGAGCCTACGAGCAGTACTTC. Encoded protein: CASSLQPGTVRAYEQYF. V is TRBV4-2 and J is TRBJ2-7; 7 nucleotides match TRBD1. Trimming removed 4 bases from V and 2 bases from J; junction bases left unmatched: 14. Germline lookup yields CDR1 LGHNA and CDR2 YNFKEQ. The CDR3 length is 17 residues.

This chain joins TRBV18 and TRBJ2-1; 11 bases align to TRBD1. J was trimmed by 8 bases and V by 5 bases; bases with no gene match: 2. The CDR3 loop spans 13 amino acids. Germline V CDR1 and CDR2: KGHSH, LQKENI. CDR3 region: CASSGQGADEQFF. The CDR3 DNA sequence: TGTGCCAGCTCAGGACAGGGGGCGGATGAGCAGTTCTTC.

The CDR3 nucleotides are TGTGCCAGCAGTTACTCAGCAGCGGCCAATTACAATGAGCAGTTCTTC. Amino acid sequence: CASSYSAAANYNEQFF. This rearrangement joins TRBV6-2 or TRBV6-3 to TRBJ2-1, with D possibly matching TRBD2 (5 bases). The V gene's germline CDR1 is MNHEY and CDR2 SVGEGT. The CDR3 consists of 16 residues. V lost 0 bases and J 4 bases, leaving 13 bases between the germline ends.

The rearrangement joins TRBV7-8 to TRBJ1-2; 7 nucleotides agree with TRBD1. V shed 4 bases, J shed 5 bases, and the junction held 4 bases outside the gene matches. CDR3 length equals 13 residues. CDR1 is SGHVS, CDR2 FQNEAQ, per germline. For the CDR3, the DNA is TGTGCCAGCAGCTGGACAGGTGAATATGGCTACACCTTC. The encoded protein is CASSWTGEYGYTF.

The chain recombines TRBV19 with TRBJ1-2; TRBD1 aligns across 8 bases. After removal of 9 bases from V and 4 bases from J, the junction contained 7 bases not matched to a gene. Germline-derived CDR1 and CDR2 are LNHDA and SQIVND (reference sequence). The CDR3 sequence is 13 residues long. CDR3 protein: CASRTGTPYGYTF. The CDR3 coding sequence is TGTGCCAGCCGGACAGGGACCCCCTATGGCTACACCTTC.